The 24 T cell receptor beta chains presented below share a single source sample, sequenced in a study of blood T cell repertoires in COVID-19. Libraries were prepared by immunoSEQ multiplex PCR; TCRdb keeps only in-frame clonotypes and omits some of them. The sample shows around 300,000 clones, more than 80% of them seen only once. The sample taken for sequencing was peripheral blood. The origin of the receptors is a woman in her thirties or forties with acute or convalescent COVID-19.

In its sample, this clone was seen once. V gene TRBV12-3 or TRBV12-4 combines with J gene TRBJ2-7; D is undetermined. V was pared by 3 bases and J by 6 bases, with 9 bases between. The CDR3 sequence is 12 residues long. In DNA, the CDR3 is TGTGCCAGCAGTTTTGGTTTTAGCGAGCAGTACGTC. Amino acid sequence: CASSFGFSEQYV.

As DNA, the CDR3 is TGTGCCTGGAGTGTACGGCTTCGTGGGGGGAGCGGCTACACCTTC. This codes for CAWSVRLRGGSGYTF. The chain has TRBV30 and TRBJ1-2; a weak D match, TRBD1 (5 bases). V was shortened by 0 bases and J by 8 bases, with 19 bases between the two germline ends. This CDR3 region has 15 residues. CDR1 is GTSNPN and CDR2 is SVGIG in the germline V gene (reference sequence).

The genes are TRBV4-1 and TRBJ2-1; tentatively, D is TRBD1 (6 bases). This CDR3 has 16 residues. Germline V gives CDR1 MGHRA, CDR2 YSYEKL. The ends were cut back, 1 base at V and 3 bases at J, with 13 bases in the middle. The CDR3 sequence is CASSQGADSHYNEQFF. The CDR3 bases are TGCGCCAGCAGCCAAGGAGCGGACAGCCACTACAATGAGCAGTTCTTC.

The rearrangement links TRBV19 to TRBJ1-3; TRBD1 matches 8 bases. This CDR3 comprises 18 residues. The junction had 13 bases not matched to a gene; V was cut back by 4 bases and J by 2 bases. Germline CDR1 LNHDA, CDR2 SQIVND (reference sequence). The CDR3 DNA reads TGTGCCAGTAGTAGCTCTCCCCTCCCGGGACAGGCTGGAAACACCATATATTTT. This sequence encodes CASSSSPLPGQAGNTIYF.

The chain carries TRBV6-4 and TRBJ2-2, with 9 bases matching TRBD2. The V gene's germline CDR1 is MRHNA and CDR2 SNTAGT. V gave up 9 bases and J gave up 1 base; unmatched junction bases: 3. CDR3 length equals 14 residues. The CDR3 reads CARISGGNTGELFF. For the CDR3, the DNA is TGTGCCAGGATTAGCGGGGGGAACACCGGGGAGCTGTTTTTT.

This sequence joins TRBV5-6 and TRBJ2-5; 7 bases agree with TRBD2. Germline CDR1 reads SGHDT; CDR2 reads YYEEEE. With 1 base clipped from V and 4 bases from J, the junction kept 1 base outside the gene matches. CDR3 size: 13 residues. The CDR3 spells CASSLQRGETQYF. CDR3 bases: TGTGCCAGCAGCTTGCAGCGGGGAGAGACCCAGTACTTC. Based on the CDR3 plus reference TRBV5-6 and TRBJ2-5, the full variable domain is DAGVTQSPTHLIKTRGQQVTLRCSPKSGHDTVSWYQQALGQGPQFIFQYYEEEERQRGNFPDRFSGHQFPNYSSELNVNALLLGDSALYLCASSLQRGETQYFGPGTRLLVL.

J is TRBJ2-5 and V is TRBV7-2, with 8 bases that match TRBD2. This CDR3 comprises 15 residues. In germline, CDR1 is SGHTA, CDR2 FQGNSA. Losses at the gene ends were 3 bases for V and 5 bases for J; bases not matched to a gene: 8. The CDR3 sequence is CASSLRGGGYETQYF. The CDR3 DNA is TGTGCCAGCAGCTTGAGGGGCGGGGGGTATGAGACCCAGTACTTC.

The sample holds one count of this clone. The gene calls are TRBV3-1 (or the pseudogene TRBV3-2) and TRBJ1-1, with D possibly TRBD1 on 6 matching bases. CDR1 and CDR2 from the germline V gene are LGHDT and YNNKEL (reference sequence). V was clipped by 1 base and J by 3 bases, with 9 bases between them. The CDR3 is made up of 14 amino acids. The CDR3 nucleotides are TGTGCCAGCAGCCAAGGGGGACATTACACTGAAGCTTTCTTT. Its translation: CASSQGGHYTEAFF.

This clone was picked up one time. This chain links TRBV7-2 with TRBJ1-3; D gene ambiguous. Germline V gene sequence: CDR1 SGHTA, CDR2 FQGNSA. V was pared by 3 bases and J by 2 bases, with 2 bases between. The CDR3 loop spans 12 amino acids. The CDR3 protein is CASSFTGNTIYF. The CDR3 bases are TGTGCCAGCAGCTTCACTGGAAACACCATATATTTT.

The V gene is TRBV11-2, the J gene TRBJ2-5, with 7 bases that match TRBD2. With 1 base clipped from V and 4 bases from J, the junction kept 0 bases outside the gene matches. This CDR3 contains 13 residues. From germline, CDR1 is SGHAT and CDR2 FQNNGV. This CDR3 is CASSLGEGETQYF. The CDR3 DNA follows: TGTGCCAGCAGCTTAGGGGAGGGAGAGACCCAGTACTTC.

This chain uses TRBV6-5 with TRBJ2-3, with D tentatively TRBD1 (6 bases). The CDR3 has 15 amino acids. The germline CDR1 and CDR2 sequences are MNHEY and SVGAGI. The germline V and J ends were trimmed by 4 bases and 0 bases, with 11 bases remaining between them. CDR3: CASSLFRGSTDTQYF. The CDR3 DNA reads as TGTGCCAGCAGTTTATTCAGGGGAAGCACAGATACGCAGTATTTT.

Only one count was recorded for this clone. The chain's CDR3 is CASSPLNTGTAYGYTF. For the CDR3, the DNA is TGTGCCAGCAGCCCCCTGAATACGGGGACAGCTTATGGCTACACCTTC. The J gene is TRBJ1-2, the V gene TRBV7-2, with 7 positions matching TRBD1. Trimming took 5 bases from V and 5 from J; bases not matched to a gene: 14. This CDR3 is built from 16 residues. The germline V gene encodes CDR1 SGHTA and CDR2 FQGNSA.

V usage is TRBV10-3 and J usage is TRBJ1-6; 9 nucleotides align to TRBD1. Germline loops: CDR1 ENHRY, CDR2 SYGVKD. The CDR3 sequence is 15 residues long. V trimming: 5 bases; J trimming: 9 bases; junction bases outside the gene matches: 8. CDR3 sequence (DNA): TGTGCCATCAGTTCTAACCGGGACAGGGTTTCACCCCTCCACTTT. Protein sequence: CAISSNRDRVSPLHF.

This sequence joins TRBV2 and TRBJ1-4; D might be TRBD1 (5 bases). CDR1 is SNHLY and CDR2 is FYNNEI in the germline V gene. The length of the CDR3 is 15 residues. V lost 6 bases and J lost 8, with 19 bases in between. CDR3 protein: CASSIFQGKREKLFF. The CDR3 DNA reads TGTGCCAGCAGCATATTCCAGGGTAAAAGAGAAAAACTGTTTTTT.

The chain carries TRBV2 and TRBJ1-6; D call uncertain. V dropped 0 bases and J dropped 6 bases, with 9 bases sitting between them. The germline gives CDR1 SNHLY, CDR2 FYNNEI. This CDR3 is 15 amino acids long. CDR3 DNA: TGTGCCAGCAGTGAAGCGGCGGCGGGTAATTCACCCCTCCACTTT. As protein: CASSEAAAGNSPLHF.

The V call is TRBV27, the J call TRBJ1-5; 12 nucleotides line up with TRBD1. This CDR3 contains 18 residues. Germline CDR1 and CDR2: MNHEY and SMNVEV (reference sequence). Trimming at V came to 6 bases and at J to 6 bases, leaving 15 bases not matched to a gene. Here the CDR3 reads CASRGTGGEGRGFQPQHF. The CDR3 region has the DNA TGTGCCAGCAGGGGGACAGGGGGCGAGGGACGCGGATTTCAGCCCCAGCATTTT.

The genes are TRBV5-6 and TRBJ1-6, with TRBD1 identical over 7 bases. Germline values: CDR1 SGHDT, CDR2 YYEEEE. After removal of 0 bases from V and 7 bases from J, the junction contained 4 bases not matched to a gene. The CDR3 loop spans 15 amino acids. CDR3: CASSLEGAWNSPLHF. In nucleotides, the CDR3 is TGTGCCAGCAGCTTGGAGGGGGCTTGGAATTCACCCCTCCACTTT.

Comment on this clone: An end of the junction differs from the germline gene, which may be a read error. The CDR3 bases are TGTGCCAGCAGTACCACAGGGAATGGAAAACTGTTTTTT. Residues: CASSTTGNGKLFF. J is TRBJ1-4 and V is TRBV6-4, with D maybe TRBD1 (6 bases). In germline, CDR1 is MRHNA, CDR2 SNTAGT. The CDR3 extends over 13 amino acids.

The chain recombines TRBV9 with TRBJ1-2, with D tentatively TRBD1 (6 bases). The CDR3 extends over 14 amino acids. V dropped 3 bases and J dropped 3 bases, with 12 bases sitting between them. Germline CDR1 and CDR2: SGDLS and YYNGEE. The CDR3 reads CASSGGQSYYGYTF. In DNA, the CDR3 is TGTGCCAGCAGCGGAGGACAGTCCTACTATGGCTACACCTTC.

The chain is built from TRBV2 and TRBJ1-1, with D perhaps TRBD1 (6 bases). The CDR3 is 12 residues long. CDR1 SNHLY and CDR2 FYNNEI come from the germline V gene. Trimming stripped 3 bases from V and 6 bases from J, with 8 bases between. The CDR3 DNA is TGTGCCAGCAGTGACAGGGGTCCTGAAGCTTTCTTT. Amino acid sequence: CASSDRGPEAFF.

This CDR3 reads CASSWGWTTGNTIYF. The DNA of the CDR3 is TGTGCCAGTAGTTGGGGATGGACAACTGGAAACACCATATATTTT. The chain combines TRBV19 with TRBJ1-3; a weak D match, TRBD1 (5 bases). V was pared by 5 bases and J by 2 bases, with 13 bases between. Germline V lookup: CDR1 LNHDA, CDR2 SQIVND (reference sequence). This CDR3 region has 15 residues.

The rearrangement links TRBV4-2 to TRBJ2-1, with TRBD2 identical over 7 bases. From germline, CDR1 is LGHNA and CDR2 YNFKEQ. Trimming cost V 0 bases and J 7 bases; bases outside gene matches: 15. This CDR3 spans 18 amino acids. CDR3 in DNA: TGTGCCAGCAGCCAAGAAAGCGGGACTGACCTGGGGGTTAATGAGCAGTTCTTC. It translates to CASSQESGTDLGVNEQFF.

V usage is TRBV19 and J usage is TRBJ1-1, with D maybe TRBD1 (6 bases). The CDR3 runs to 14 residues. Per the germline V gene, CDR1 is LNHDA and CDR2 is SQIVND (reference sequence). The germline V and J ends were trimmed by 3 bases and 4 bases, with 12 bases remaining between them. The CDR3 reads CASSITGLGTEAFF. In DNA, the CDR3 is TGTGCCAGTAGTATTACAGGGTTGGGCACTGAAGCTTTCTTT.

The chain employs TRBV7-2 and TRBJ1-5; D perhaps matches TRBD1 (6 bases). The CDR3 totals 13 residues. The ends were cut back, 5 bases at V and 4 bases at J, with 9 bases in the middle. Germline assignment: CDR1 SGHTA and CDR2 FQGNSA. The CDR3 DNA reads TGTGCCAGCAGCCGACAGGATAATCAGCCCCAGCATTTT. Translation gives CASSRQDNQPQHF.